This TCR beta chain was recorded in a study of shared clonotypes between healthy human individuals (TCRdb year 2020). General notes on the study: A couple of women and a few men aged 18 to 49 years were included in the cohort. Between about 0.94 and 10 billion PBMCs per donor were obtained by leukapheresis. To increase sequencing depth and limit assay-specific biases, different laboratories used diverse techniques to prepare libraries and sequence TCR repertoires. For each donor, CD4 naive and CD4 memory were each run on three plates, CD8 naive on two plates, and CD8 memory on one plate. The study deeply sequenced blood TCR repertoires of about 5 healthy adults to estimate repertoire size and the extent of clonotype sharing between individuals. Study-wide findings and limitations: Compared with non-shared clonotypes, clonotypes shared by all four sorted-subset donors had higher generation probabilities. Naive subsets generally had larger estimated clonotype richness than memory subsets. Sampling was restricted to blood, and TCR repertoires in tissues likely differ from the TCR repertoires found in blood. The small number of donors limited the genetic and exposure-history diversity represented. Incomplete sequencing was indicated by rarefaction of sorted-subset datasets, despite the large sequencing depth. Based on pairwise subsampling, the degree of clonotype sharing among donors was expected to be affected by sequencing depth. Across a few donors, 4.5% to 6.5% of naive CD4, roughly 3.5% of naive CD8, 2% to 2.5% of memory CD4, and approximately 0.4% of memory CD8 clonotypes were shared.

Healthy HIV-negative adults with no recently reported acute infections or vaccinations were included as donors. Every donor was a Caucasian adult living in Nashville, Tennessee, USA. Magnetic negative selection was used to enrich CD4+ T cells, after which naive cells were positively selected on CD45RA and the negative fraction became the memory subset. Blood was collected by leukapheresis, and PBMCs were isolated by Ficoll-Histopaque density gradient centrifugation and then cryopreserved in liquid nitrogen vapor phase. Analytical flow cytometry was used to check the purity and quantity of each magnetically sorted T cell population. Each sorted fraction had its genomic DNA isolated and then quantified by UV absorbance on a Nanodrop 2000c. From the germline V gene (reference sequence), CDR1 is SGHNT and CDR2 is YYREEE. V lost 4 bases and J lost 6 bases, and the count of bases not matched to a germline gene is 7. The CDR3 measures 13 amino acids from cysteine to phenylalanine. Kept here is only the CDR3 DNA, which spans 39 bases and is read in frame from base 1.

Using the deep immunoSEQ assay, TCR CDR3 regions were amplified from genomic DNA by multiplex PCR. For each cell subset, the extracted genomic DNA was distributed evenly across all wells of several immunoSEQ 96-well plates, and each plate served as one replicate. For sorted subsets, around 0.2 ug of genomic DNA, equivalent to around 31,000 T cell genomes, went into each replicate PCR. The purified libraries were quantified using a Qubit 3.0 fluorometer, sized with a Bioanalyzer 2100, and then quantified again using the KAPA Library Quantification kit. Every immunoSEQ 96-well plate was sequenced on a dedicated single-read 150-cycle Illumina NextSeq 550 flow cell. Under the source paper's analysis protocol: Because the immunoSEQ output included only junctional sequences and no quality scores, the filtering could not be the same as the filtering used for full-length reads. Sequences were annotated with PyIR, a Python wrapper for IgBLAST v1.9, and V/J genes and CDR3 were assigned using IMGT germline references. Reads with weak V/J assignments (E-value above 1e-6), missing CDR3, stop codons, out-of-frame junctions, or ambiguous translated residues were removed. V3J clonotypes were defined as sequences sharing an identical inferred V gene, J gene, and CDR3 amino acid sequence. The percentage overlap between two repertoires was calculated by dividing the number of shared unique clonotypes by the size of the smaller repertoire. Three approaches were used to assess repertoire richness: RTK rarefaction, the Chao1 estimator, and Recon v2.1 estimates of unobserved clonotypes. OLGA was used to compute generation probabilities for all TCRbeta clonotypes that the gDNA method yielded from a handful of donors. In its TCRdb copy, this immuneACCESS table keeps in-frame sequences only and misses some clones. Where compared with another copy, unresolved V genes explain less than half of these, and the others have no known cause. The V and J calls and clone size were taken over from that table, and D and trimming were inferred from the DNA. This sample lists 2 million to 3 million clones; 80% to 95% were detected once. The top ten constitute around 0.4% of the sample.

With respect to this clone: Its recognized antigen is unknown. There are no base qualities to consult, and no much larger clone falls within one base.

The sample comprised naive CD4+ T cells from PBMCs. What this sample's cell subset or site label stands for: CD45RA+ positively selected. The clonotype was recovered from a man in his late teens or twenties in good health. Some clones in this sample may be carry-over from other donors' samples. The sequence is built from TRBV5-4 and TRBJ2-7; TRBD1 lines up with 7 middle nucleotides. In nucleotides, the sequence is TGTGCCAGCAGCCATGACAGGGTTCTCGAGCAGTACTTC. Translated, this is CASSHDRVLEQYF.